These T cell receptor beta chains were read from a single sample in a study of T cell responses to AZD1222 COVID-19 vaccine. The protocol was immunoSEQ multiplex PCR, while the TCRdb copy is restricted to in-frame clones and leaves out a portion. The table lists about 100,000 clones, over 75% of them singletons. Material: peripheral blood, obtained on day 0 of AZD1222 vaccination. The receptors derive from an adult in good health. The CDR3 runs from the conserved cysteine through the conserved F or W.

CDR3 protein,J gene,V gene
CASRETRAFQAFF,TRBJ1-1,TRBV11-1
CASNDFGGGLNEKLFF,TRBJ1-4,TRBV7-9
CATWSRVNYGYTF,TRBJ1-2,TRBV6-5
CASSHYPYEQYF,TRBJ2-7,TRBV3-1/TRBV3-2
CASSQTSGGAGNEQFF,TRBJ2-1,TRBV7-6
CASSLGSNTEAFF,TRBJ1-1,TRBV7-9
CASSLRGTSGYNEQFF,TRBJ2-1,TRBV7-6
CASSLGLAGGTTYEQYF,TRBJ2-7,TRBV7-2
CASSERGQGASGTEAFF,TRBJ1-1,TRBV2
CASSQGFGGNNEQFF,TRBJ2-1,TRBV4-1
CASSPPQVRGNTIYF,TRBJ1-3,TRBV18
CASSLGTGVGNTIYF,TRBJ1-3,TRBV5-1
CATSTTGGANNYGYTF,TRBJ1-2,TRBV15
CASSPGLAGGLNTGELFF,TRBJ2-2,TRBV18
CAWSSRGGESPLHF,TRBJ1-6,TRBV30
CASTESRTGLTKLFF,TRBJ1-4,TRBV6-5
CASEEQATNEKLFF,TRBJ1-4,TRBV6-6
CASSQEAWVAGGTDTQYF,TRBJ2-3,TRBV3-1/TRBV3-2
CASSQAGVVSSYNSPLHF,TRBJ1-6,TRBV11-3
CASCWGYEQYF,TRBJ2-7,TRBV6-5
CASSSRDSSYEQYF,TRBJ2-7,TRBV27
CASSDPDRSMRYTF,TRBJ1-2,TRBV9
CASSAQPYEQYF,TRBJ2-7,TRBV27
CASSLDSNQPQHF,TRBJ1-5,TRBV5-4
CASSQEGRTNSPLHF,TRBJ1-6,TRBV4-3
CASSLIPGQGSRGYTF,TRBJ1-2,TRBV5-1
CASSDPGNEKLFF,TRBJ1-4,TRBV25-1
CASSYSSVGGVFSGANVLTF,TRBJ2-6,TRBV6-2/TRBV6-3
CASKTGGWDSNQPQHF,TRBJ1-5,TRBV27
CASSHGGRRTDTQYF,TRBJ2-3,TRBV19
CASSDHRDGGAGYTF,TRBJ1-2,TRBV19
CAWSDPDRGGFNSPLHF,TRBJ1-6,TRBV30
CASSLHGYEQYF,TRBJ2-7,TRBV28
CASSLDGRSSYEQYF,TRBJ2-7,TRBV5-1
CASSLNPATRGNNSPLHF,TRBJ1-6,TRBV5-1
CASSRTGLNQPQHF,TRBJ1-5,TRBV28
CASGLAHIPQHF,TRBJ1-5,TRBV12-5
CASMETGGTGELFF,TRBJ2-2,TRBV6-5
CASRAGLAHSYEQYF,TRBJ2-7,TRBV2
CASRRGGNYSNQPQHF,TRBJ1-5,TRBV21-1
CASSEASGGAGELFF,TRBJ2-2,TRBV6-1
CASKQGTPLHF,TRBJ1-6,TRBV2
CASSLVGAEKLFF,TRBJ1-4,TRBV7-8
CASSPQEITPQPQHF,TRBJ1-5,TRBV28
CASSPSGDTQYF,TRBJ2-3,TRBV5-5